This TCR beta chain was recovered during a study of blood T cell repertoires in COVID-19. About the study: The samples span acute and convalescent COVID-19 from the United States, Italy and Spain.

Produced via immunoSEQ multiplex PCR; TCRdb's table is partial and in-frame only. The sample consists of around 440,000 clones, about 91% of them appearing once. Germline CDR1 LNHDA, CDR2 SQIVND (reference sequence). This CDR3 region has 17 residues. V was trimmed by 8 bases and J by 12 bases, leaving 29 bases between them. Sequences were obtained from peripheral blood. The sequence was collected from a woman in her fifties or sixties with COVID-19, enrolled during active disease. J is TRBJ1-6 and V is TRBV19, with D perhaps matching TRBD1 (5 bases). The CDR3 sequence is CASLNLFPQGRPRPLHF. The CDR3 DNA is TGTGCCAGTCTCAATCTTTTCCCCCAGGGCCGCCCTAGACCCCTCCACTTT.